The 4 T cell receptor beta chains presented below share a single source sample, sequenced in a study of identical twins. MiXCR was run by TCRdb on the 5' RACE reads, yielding one entry per CDR3 protein. This sample's table reports a few distinct CDR3 sequences. Sequencing input: CD4+ T cells sorted from blood. The receptors derive from a woman between 18 and 29 years old in good health. This table probably holds off-target reads from a library built for another chain.

The V and J genes are TRBV21-1 and TRBJ1-1; the DNA was not used to check the table's D call, TRBD1. TRBV21-1 is classified as a pseudogene. CDR3 length: 16 amino acids. The CDR3 is CASSTLGETSGSRLTF. For the CDR3, the DNA is TGTGCCAGCAGCACCCTGGGAGAAACCAGTGGCTCTAGGTTGACCTTT.

Concerning this clonotype itself: A read error may produce the germline difference seen at one junction end. The CDR3 here is CAMREGRLGAGSYQLTF. CDR3 DNA: TGTGCAATGAGAGAGGGACGTTTAGGGGCTGGGAGTTACCAACTCACTTTC. The chain couples TRBV2 to TRBJ1-6, with D perhaps matching TRBD1 (5 bases). In germline, CDR1 is SNHLY, CDR2 FYNNEI. The CDR3 covers 17 residues.

On this clonotype: Germline and junction disagree at one end, which may indicate a read error. The chain links TRBV2 to TRBJ1-6; D remains unclear. The CDR3 sequence is 14 residues long. Germline V lookup: CDR1 SNHLY, CDR2 FYNNEI. The CDR3 DNA follows: TGTGCAATGAGAGAGAAAGCCAATGCAGGCAAATCAACCTTT. It specifies CAMREKANAGKSTF.

This clonotype was observed a handful of times. One end of the junction varies from germline; a read error may be responsible. The J gene is TRBJ1-1, the V gene TRBV13; D ambiguous. CDR3 length equals 13 residues. Germline CDR1 and CDR2: PRHDT and FYEKMQ (reference sequence). CDR3 sequence reads: CAITTSGTYKYIF. The CDR3 nucleotides are TGTGCCATTACTACCTCAGGAACCTACAAATACATCTTT.